The clone carrying this T cell receptor beta chain has only a few counts. Antigen specificity is unknown. This sample is drawn from a study of blood T cells in healthy people across ages. Across the study: About one barcoded beta molecule per two T cells was captured by template switching.

Each sample gave at least 7 million isolated PBMCs. Study outcomes and limitations: Both naive CD4+ cell counts and diversity were greater in long-lived donors than in aged donors.

A second PCR of 7 to 11 cycles used a sample-barcoded 5' primer and a J-beta primer mix. The study obtained at least 2.5 million CDR3-containing paired-end reads from every sample. TCRdb reprocessed the 5' RACE reads via MiXCR and lists one record per CDR3 protein. The top ten clones hold roughly 7% of a sample with about 1.4 million distinct CDR3 sequences, 59% of them seen once. The CDR3 is made up of 12 amino acids. The sequenced material came from blood. The source is a man between 18 and 29 years old in good health. This sequence joins TRBV21-1 and TRBJ2-5; the D segment call TRBD1 is taken from the table without a DNA check. TRBV21-1 is shown as a pseudogene. The CDR3, as DNA: TGTGCCAGTACGGGGGCTTGGGAGACCCAGTACTTC. Its protein product is CASTGAWETQYF.